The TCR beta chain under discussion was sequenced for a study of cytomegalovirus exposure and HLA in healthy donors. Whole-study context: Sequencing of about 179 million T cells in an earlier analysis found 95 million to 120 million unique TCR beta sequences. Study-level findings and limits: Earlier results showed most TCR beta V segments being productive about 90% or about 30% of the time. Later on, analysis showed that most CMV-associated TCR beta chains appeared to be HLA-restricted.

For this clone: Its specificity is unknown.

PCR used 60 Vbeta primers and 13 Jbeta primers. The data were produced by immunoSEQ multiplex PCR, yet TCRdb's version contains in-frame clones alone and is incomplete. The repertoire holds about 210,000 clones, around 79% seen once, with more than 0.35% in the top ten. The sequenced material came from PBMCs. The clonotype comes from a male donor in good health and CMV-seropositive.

The CDR3, as DNA: TGTGCCAGCAGTTTCGACAGGGTTTATGACAATCAGCCCCAGCATTTT. Translation gives CASSFDRVYDNQPQHF. This chain links TRBV28 with TRBJ1-5; 7 bases are a match to TRBD1. The CDR3 spans 16 residues. Trimming cost V 3 bases and J 3 bases; bases outside gene matches: 8. Per the germline V gene, CDR1 is MDHEN and CDR2 is SYDVKM.